The 31 T cell receptor beta chains below were found in one sample sequenced in a study of monozygotic twins with inflammatory bowel disease. TCRdb re-called the 5' RACE reads, yielding one record per CDR3 amino acid sequence without DNA. This sample's clone table lists hundreds of thousands of distinct CDR3 sequences. Sequencing input: blood. These TCRs come from a human donor with ulcerative colitis or Crohn's disease, or a healthy co-twin of an affected twin (not recorded which).

The chain has TRBV7-8 and TRBJ1-5; checking the TCRdb D call of TRBD1 is not possible without DNA. The CDR3 consists of 16 residues. From germline, CDR1 is SGHVS and CDR2 FQNEAQ. CDR3: CASTSMRGGANQPQHF.

The genes are TRBV28 and TRBJ2-5; without DNA, the TCRdb call of TRBD1 cannot be checked. Germline CDR1 MDHEN, CDR2 SYDVKM. This CDR3 spans 16 amino acids. The chain's CDR3 is CASSFGVGGGQETQYF.

The chain is built from TRBV4-2 and TRBJ2-3; TCRdb outputs TRBD1, but without DNA this stays unchecked. Germline-derived CDR1 and CDR2 are LGHNA and YNFKEQ. The CDR3 spans 22 residues. The CDR3 loop is CASSPVPRTGHLRRGVTDTQYF.

V gene TRBV29-1 combines with J gene TRBJ2-7; absent DNA, TCRdb's TRBD1 call cannot be checked. The CDR3 is 13 residues long. The germline V gene has CDR1 SQVTM and CDR2 ANQGSEA. CDR3 protein: CSALGTGGFEQYF.

CDR3 sequence: CASSYSTGNTEAFF. The chain couples TRBV6-6 to TRBJ1-1. The CDR3 length is 14 residues. Looked up from germline, CDR1 is MNHNY and CDR2 is SVGAGI (reference sequence).

The CDR3 protein is CASSPQDRTYSPLHF. This sequence joins TRBV18 and TRBJ1-6; TCRdb proposes TRBD1, but this gene call is untestable without DNA. The CDR3 covers 15 residues. The germline CDR1 and CDR2 sequences are KGHSH and LQKENI.

V and J are TRBV14 and TRBJ1-2. There are 13 residues in the CDR3. From germline, CDR1 is SGHDN and CDR2 FVKESK. CDR3 residues: CASSQDEREGYTF.

The V call is TRBV7-3, the J call TRBJ1-1; absent DNA, TCRdb's TRBD1 call cannot be checked. CDR1 and CDR2 from the germline V gene are SGHTA and FQGTGA. The CDR3 is 15 amino acids. CDR3 in amino acids: CASSPGGTGGTEAFF.

The chain joins TRBV6-1 to TRBJ2-7; TCRdb's D call, TRBD2, is unchecked because there is no DNA. The CDR3 is 16 residues long. Germline values: CDR1 MNHNS, CDR2 SASEGT. The CDR3 spells CASQPEGRLELYEQYF.

The chain carries TRBV7-2 and TRBJ2-7. The CDR3 has 14 amino acids. CDR1 SGHTA and CDR2 FQGNSA come from the germline V gene. CDR3 protein: CASVRGYTSYEQYF.

The chain combines TRBV5-1 with TRBJ2-7. This CDR3 comprises 15 residues. Germline V gene data show CDR1 as SGHRS and CDR2 as YFSETQ. This chain's CDR3 is CASSLGATGGYEQYF.

The chain uses TRBV20-1 and TRBJ2-3; TCRdb proposes TRBD1, but this gene call is untestable without DNA. CDR3 size: 13 residues. CDR1 and CDR2 (germline): DFQATT, SNEGSKA (reference sequence). CDR3: CSARSDRGDTQYF.

This CDR3 is CASTPRAGGNEQFF. J is TRBJ2-1 and V is TRBV6-1; TCRdb selects TRBD2, and the lack of DNA leaves this call unchecked. Looked up from germline, CDR1 is MNHNS and CDR2 is SASEGT. CDR3 length: 14 residues.

The chain employs TRBV7-9 and TRBJ1-1; as DNA is missing, the TRBD1 call by TCRdb cannot be tested. The CDR3 has 14 residues. Germline V gene lookup returns CDR1 SEHNR and CDR2 FQNEAQ (reference sequence). The CDR3 sequence: CASTFREMNTEAFF.

V and J are TRBV7-2 and TRBJ2-2; TCRdb calls TRBD1, which cannot be checked without DNA. Germline V gene lookup returns CDR1 SGHTA and CDR2 FQGNSA. There are 16 residues in the CDR3. CDR3 protein: CASSPKFTGARGELFF.

The J gene is TRBJ2-7, the V gene TRBV4-3; the D call from TCRdb, TRBD1, cannot be confirmed without DNA. Germline V gene sequence: CDR1 LGHNA, CDR2 YSLEER. CDR3 length equals 14 residues. This CDR3 reads CASSQDTGVYEQYF.

V gene TRBV20-1 combines with J gene TRBJ1-5; as DNA is missing, the TRBD1 call by TCRdb cannot be tested. CDR1 is DFQATT and CDR2 is SNEGSKA in the germline V gene (reference sequence). This CDR3 has 15 residues. The chain's CDR3 is CSARSNTGGNQPQHF.

This chain uses TRBV5-6 with TRBJ2-7. This CDR3 has 13 residues. The germline CDR1 and CDR2 sequences are SGHDT and YYEEEE. The CDR3 is CASSPVDGYEQYF.

The J gene is TRBJ1-3, the V gene TRBV7-9; lacking DNA, the TRBD1 call made by TCRdb goes unchecked. This CDR3 region has 16 residues. The V gene's germline CDR1 is SEHNR and CDR2 FQNEAQ (reference sequence). The CDR3 loop is CASSDNDRSSGNTIYF.

This rearrangement joins TRBV6-2 or TRBV6-3 to TRBJ2-1; TCRdb lists TRBD2, though no DNA is available to test this call. The germline V gene encodes CDR1 MNHEY and CDR2 SVGEGT. The CDR3 has 15 residues. The CDR3: CASIRTSGGYNEQFF.

The V and J genes are TRBV7-8 and TRBJ2-2; TCRdb proposes TRBD1, but this gene call is untestable without DNA. The germline gives CDR1 SGHVS, CDR2 FQNEAQ. The length of the CDR3 is 12 residues. CDR3 in amino acids: CASGQSTGELFF.

This chain links TRBV7-2 with TRBJ2-3. CDR3 length equals 14 residues. From germline, CDR1 is SGHTA and CDR2 FQGNSA. CDR3 sequence: CASSTQENTDTQYF.

CDR3 in amino acids: CASSLPGLAGIYEQFF. The chain uses TRBV27 and TRBJ2-1; the TCRdb call, TRBD2, lacks DNA for checking. This CDR3 spans 16 amino acids. Germline lookup yields CDR1 MNHEY and CDR2 SMNVEV (reference sequence).

The V gene is TRBV12-3 or TRBV12-4, the J gene TRBJ2-7; the D call of TRBD1 rests on TCRdb alone, since no DNA is present to check it. This CDR3 is 14 amino acids long. The CDR3 loop reads CASRPTGGKYEQYF.

The chain uses TRBV6-2 or TRBV6-3 and TRBJ2-2. The CDR3 sequence is 17 residues long. CDR1 and CDR2 (germline): MNHEY, SVGEGT. CDR3: CASSSRRRRSNTGELFF.

The chain is built from TRBV7-2 and TRBJ2-3; there is no DNA to check the TCRdb D call of TRBD2. The germline gives CDR1 SGHTA, CDR2 FQGNSA. This CDR3 region has 16 residues. The CDR3: CASSFTSGGARDTQYF.

This chain's CDR3 is CASSSSVGGYTF. V gene TRBV27 combines with J gene TRBJ1-2. The CDR3 has 12 residues. Germline loops: CDR1 MNHEY, CDR2 SMNVEV (reference sequence).

The gene calls are TRBV12-3 or TRBV12-4 and TRBJ2-2; TCRdb gives TRBD2 as the D gene, but with no DNA this cannot be confirmed. The CDR3 is 16 residues long. The CDR3: CASRLRTSGSPGELFF.

V usage is TRBV5-6 and J usage is TRBJ2-7; TCRdb lists TRBD1, though no DNA is available to test this call. CDR1 and CDR2 (germline): SGHDT, YYEEEE. The CDR3 covers 13 residues. This CDR3 reads CASSSTGSYEQYF.

The chain is built from TRBV11-2 and TRBJ2-1; TCRdb names TRBD2, which stays unverified in the absence of DNA. The CDR3 runs to 19 residues. Germline CDR1 and CDR2: SGHAT and FQNNGV. The CDR3 region is CASSPGLAGGTSSNNEQFF.

The chain employs TRBV6-5 and TRBJ1-2. The CDR3 has 14 amino acids. CDR1 is MNHEY and CDR2 is SVGAGI in the germline V gene. CDR3 sequence reads: CASSYRERGYGYTF.